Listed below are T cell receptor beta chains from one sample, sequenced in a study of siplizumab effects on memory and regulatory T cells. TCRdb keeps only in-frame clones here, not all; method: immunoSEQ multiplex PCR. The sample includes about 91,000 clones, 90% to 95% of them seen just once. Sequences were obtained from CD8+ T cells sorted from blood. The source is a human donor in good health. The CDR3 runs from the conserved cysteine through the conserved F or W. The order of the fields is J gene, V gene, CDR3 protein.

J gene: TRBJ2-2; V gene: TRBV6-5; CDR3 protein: CASSYGLTETGELFF
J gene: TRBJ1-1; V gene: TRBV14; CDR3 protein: CASRRSLNTEAFF
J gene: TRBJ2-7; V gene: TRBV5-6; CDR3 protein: CASSFGTDPRQYF
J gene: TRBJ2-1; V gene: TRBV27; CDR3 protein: CASRVRANEQFF
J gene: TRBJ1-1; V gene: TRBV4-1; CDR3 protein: CASSQTHGHPPGRAFF
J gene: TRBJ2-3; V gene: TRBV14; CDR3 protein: CASSQGTSRLTDTQYF
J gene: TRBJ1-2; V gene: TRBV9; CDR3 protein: CASSTLTGGPRAGYTF
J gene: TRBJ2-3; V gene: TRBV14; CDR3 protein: CASSHRRDGTTQYF
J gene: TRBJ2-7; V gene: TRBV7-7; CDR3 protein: CASSLSSGYEQYF
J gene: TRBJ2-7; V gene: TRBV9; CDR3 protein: CASSVEGKSNHEQYF
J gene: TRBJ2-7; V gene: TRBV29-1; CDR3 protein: CSVETDEQYF
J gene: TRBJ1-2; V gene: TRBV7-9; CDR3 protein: CASSTASVGYTF
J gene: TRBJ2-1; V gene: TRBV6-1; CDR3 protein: CASSRTGYSYNEQFF
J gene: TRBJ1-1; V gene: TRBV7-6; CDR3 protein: CASSSLPGQGASNTEAFF
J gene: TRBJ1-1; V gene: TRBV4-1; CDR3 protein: CASSQDPITRAGAAFF
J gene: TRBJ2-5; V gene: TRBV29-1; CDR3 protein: CSVPGFLAGGETQYF
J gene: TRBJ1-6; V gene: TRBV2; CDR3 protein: CASNKDQNANSPLHF
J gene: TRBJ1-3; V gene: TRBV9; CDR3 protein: CASSVGHSGNTIYF
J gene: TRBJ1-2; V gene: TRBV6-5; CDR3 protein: CASSYSTDYGYTF
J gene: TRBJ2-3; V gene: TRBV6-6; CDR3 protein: CASSYKEASSTDTQYF
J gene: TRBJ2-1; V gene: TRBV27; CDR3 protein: CASTPGEAGSNEQFF
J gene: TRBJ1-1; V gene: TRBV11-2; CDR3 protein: CASKLDRGVNTEAFF
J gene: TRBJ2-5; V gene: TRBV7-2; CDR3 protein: CASSLDRGTGETQYF
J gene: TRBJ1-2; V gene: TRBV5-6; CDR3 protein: CASSPGNYGYTF
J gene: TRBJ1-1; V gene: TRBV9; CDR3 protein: CASSVAPLRQGVNTEAFF
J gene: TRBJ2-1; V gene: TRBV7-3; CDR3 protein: CASSLIAGGFNEQFF
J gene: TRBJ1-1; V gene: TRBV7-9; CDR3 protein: CASSLPGATEAFF
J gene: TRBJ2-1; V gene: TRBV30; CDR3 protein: CAWSVTSYNEQFF
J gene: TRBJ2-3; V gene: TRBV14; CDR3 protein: CASSQESQDTQYF
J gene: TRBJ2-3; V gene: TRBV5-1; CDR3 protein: CASSLSAGIYTDTQYF
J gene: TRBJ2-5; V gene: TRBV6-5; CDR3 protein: CASSTNRGGGETQYF
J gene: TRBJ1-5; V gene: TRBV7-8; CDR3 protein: CASSPSGGSNQPQHF
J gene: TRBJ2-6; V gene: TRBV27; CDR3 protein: CASSISPGANVLTF
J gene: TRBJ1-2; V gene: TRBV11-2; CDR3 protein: CASSSDRRSNYGYTF
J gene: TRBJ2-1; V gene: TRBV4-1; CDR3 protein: CASSQGPGSTGHNEQFF
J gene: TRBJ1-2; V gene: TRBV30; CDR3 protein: CAWSVRASLNYGYTF
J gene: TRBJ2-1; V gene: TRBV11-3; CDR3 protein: CASSYSGSEVSYNEQFF
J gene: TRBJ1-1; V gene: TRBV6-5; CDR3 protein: CASSYGTGLNTEAFF
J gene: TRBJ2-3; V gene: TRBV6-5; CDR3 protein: CASSYLSRGTDTQYF
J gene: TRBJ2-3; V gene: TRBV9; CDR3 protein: CASTSGLAGADTQYF
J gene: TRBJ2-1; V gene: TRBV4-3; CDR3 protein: CASSQDLDSSYNEQFF
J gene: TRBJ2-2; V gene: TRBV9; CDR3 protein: CASSVSGDPYPTGELFF
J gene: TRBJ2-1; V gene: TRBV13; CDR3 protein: CASSHTSGTKARNEQFF
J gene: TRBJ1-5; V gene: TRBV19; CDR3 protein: CASSLLDFKQPQHF
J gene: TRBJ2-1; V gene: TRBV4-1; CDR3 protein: CASSQDRGNYNEQFF
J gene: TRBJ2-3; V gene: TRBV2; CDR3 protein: CASSPNRGGDTQYF
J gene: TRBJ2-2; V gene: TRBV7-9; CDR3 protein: CASSLSQGGTGELFF
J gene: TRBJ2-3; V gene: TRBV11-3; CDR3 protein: CASSLGGASSTDTQYF
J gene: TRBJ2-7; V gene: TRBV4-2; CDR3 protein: CASSQEVGTAGYEQYF
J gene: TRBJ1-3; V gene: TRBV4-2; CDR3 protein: CASSQGTDTIYF
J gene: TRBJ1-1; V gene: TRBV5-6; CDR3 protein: CASSFGQESEGNTEAFF
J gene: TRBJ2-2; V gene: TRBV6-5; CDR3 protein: CASSYSSGTYTGELFF
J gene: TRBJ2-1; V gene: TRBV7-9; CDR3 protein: CTTSGSPYNEQFF
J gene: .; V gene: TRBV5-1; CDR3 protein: CASSPPGSYEQYF
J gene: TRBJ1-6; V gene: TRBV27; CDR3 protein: CASSRRGRDSPLHF